This T cell receptor beta chain comes out of a study of T cell responses to AZD1222 COVID-19 vaccine. For the study at large: Second-dose recipients at about 4 or about 12 weeks were treated as one pooled group.

In the case of this clone: The antigen remains undetermined.

The ends lost 3 bases at V and 2 bases at J; junction bases unmatched: 1. Germline assignment: CDR1 LGHDT and CDR2 YNNKEL (reference sequence). The length of the CDR3 is 15 residues. The protocol was immunoSEQ multiplex PCR, while the TCRdb copy is restricted to in-frame clones and leaves out a portion. The data show about 100,000 clones, 85% to 95% seen once. Regarding the study as a whole: AZD1222 recipients seropositive at baseline numbered only six or seven. Repertoires in all cases were sampled only once the peak T cell response had passed.

The receptor was isolated from an adult in good health. This sequence joins TRBV3-1 (or the pseudogene TRBV3-2) and TRBJ2-3; 11 nucleotides match TRBD2. Material: peripheral blood, obtained on day 0 of AZD1222 vaccination. CDR3 sequence: CASSQGLADTDTQYF. CDR3 DNA sequence: TGTGCCAGCAGCCAGGGACTAGCGGACACAGATACGCAGTATTTT.